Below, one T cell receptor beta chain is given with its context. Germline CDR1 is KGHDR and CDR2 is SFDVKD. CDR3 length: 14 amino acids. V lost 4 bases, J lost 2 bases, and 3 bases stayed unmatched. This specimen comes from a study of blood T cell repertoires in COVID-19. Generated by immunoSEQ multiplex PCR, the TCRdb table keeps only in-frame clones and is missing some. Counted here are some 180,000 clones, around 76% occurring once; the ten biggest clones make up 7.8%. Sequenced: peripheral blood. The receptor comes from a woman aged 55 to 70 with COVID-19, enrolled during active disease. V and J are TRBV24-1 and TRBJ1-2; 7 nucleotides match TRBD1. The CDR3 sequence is CATSEGRGNYGYTF. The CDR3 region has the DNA TGTGCCACCAGTGAGGGCAGGGGGAACTATGGCTACACCTTC.